Listed here are 9 T cell receptor beta chains from one sample, sequenced in a study of T-cell reconstitution after alpha-beta-depleted transplantation in children (dated by TCRdb to about 2016). The library was prepared using PCR. Sequencing used an Illumina HiSeq 2500. To normalize quantification of the TCRbeta repertoire, the TCR libraries were built with molecular barcoding that relied on unique molecular identifiers. Using fastp at Q25 and MiXCR, TCRdb reprocessed the public reads and kept productive beta chains. Rows with a matching CDR3 protein are joined into one entry that keeps the most common DNA and genes. For this sample the table gives around 76,000 distinct CDR3 sequences, of which 15% to 20% were detected only once. About half of the sample is in the top ten clones. In light of the paper, this sample's treatment or condition label describes: allogeneic hematopoietic cell transplantation with graft depleted of TCRalphabeta T cells and CD19 B cells.

Sequences were derived from PBMCs, mostly from graft donor cells, sampled 360 days after TCRalphabeta/CD19-depleted stem cell transplant. The receptors come from a male patient between 2 and 10 years old who had a stem cell transplant for acute lymphoblastic leukemia, so the T cells may come from the graft donor.

This clonotype was found a few times. The gene calls are TRBV6-5 and TRBJ2-5, with TRBD1 as a possible D gene (7 bases). The V end was cut by 2 bases, the J end by 6 bases, with 16 bases between. The CDR3 contains 15 residues. Germline assignment: CDR1 MNHEY and CDR2 SVGAGI. The CDR3, as DNA: TGTGCCAGCAGTTACACTCGACAGGGAGGCCAGACCCAGTACTTC. Protein: CASSYTRQGGQTQYF.

Relative to its sample, this clonotype is medium-sized. The genes are TRBV3-1 and TRBJ1-1; D unclear. V shed 2 bases and J shed 0 bases, with 10 bases lying between them. From germline, CDR1 is LGHDT and CDR2 YNNKEL (reference sequence). This CDR3 has 15 amino acids. CDR3 DNA: TGTGCCAGCAGCCAATATGGTGGGATGAACACTGAAGCTTTCTTT. Translating gives CASSQYGGMNTEAFF.

The rearrangement links TRBV10-2 to TRBJ1-1, with no clear D. Deletions cut 7 bases from V and 1 base from J, with 13 bases between. Germline V gives CDR1 WSHSY, CDR2 SAAADI. This CDR3 spans 14 amino acids. CDR3 sequence: CASTGRFPNTEAFF. In DNA form, the CDR3 reads TGCGCCAGCACTGGTAGGTTCCCGAACACTGAAGCTTTCTTT.

This clonotype was found a few times. The chain recombines TRBV4-1 with TRBJ2-5; D is uncertain. Germline V gene lookup returns CDR1 MGHRA and CDR2 YSYEKL. This CDR3 has 13 residues. Trimming cost V 5 bases and J 2 bases, with 9 bases left between them. For the CDR3, the DNA is TGCGCCAGCAGCGGGCAGTGGCAAGAGACCCAGTACTTC. It yields the protein CASSGQWQETQYF.

The CDR3 here is CASSHGTVNQPQHF. For the CDR3, the DNA is TGTGCCAGCAGTCACGGGACAGTCAATCAGCCCCAGCATTTT. This rearrangement joins TRBV6-5 to TRBJ1-5; TRBD1 matches at 7 bases. Per germline, CDR1 MNHEY and CDR2 SVGAGI. Germline trimming cut 5 bases from V and 3 bases from J; bases unmatched to any gene: 4. CDR3 size: 14 residues.

The genes are TRBV7-2 and TRBJ2-5, with 7 bases identical to TRBD2. The junction had 3 bases not matched to a gene; V was cut back by 5 bases and J by 3 bases. CDR3 size: 13 residues. Germline V lookup: CDR1 SGHTA, CDR2 FQGNSA. The CDR3 spells CASSVGLKETQYF. The CDR3 bases are TGTGCCAGCAGCGTGGGACTAAAAGAGACCCAGTACTTC.

This clonotype was counted only a few times. CDR3 bases: TGTGCCAGCAGTTTATCCCTAGCGGGGTCCTACGAGCAGTACTTC. Protein product: CASSLSLAGSYEQYF. The chain couples TRBV27 to TRBJ2-7, with 9 positions matching TRBD2. Trimming cost V 0 bases and J 1 base; bases outside gene matches: 1. This CDR3 has 15 residues. Germline values: CDR1 MNHEY, CDR2 SMNVEV (reference sequence).

This chain joins TRBV5-1 and TRBJ2-2; tentatively, D is TRBD1 (5 bases). V gave up 5 bases and J gave up 0 bases, with 11 bases separating them. The V gene's germline CDR1 is SGHRS and CDR2 YFSETQ. The CDR3 length is 15 residues. The CDR3 region is CASRGTGANTGELFF. The CDR3 DNA reads as TGCGCCAGCAGGGGAACAGGAGCGAACACCGGGGAGCTGTTTTTT.

The CDR3 DNA reads as TGTGCCAGCAGTGGAGTTAGGGGGGACAGGGGAGAGACCCAGTACTTC. Its translation: CASSGVRGDRGETQYF. The V gene is TRBV12-3 or TRBV12-4, the J gene TRBJ2-5; TRBD1 matches at 10 bases. V lost 5 bases, J lost 4 bases, and 10 bases stayed unmatched. This CDR3 has 16 amino acids.